Ten or more counts support the clone carrying this T cell receptor (beta chain). These data originate in a study of patients and donors after allogeneic stem cell transplantation. One entry per CDR3 protein results from TCRdb running MiXCR on the RT-PCR reads. The table shows tens of thousands of distinct CDR3 sequences, with 5% occurring only once. The V gene's germline CDR1 is SNHLY and CDR2 FYNNEI. The CDR3 sequence is 15 residues long. With 6 bases removed from V and 3 bases from J, the gap between germline ends came to 18 bases. Input material: blood, either unsorted or a sorted T cell fraction (not recorded which). The V gene is TRBV2, the J gene TRBJ2-7, with TRBD2 as a possible D gene (7 bases). This receptor was taken from a human donor who was either an allogeneic HSCT recipient or a stem cell or donor lymphocyte infusion donor (not recorded which). It is not recorded whose cells these are; they may come from a transplant donor. The CDR3 here is CASSKEGGTVYEQYF. In DNA, the CDR3 is TGTGCCAGCAGCAAAGAGGGGGGGACGGTCTACGAGCAGTACTTC. The full variable domain, its missing parts supplied by reference TRBV2 and TRBJ2-7, is EPEVTQTPSHQVTQMGQEVILRCVPISNHLYFYWYRQILGQKVEFLVSFYNNEISEKSEIFDDQFSVERPDGSNFTLKIRSTKLEDSAMYFCASSKEGGTVYEQYFGPGTRLTVT.